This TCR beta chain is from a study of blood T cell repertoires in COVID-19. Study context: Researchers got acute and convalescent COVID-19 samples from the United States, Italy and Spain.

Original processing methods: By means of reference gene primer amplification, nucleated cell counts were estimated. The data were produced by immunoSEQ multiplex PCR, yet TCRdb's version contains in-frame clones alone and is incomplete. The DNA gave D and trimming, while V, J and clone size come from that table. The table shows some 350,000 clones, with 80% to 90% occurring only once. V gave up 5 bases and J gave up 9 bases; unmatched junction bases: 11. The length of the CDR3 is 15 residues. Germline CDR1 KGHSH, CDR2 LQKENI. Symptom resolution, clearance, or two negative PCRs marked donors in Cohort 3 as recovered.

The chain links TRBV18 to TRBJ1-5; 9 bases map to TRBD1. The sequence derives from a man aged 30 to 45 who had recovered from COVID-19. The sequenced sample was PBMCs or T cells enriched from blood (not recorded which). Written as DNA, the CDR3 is TGTGCCAGCTCAACTACAACGGGACAGGGATTGCCCCAGCATTTT. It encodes CASSTTTGQGLPQHF.